A selection of T cell receptor beta chains follows, all from one sample in a study of blood T cell repertoires in COVID-19. Sequencing was performed with immunoSEQ multiplex PCR; in TCRdb, only in-frame clones are kept and a portion is missing. The sample shows about 110,000 clones, 60% to 85% of them seen only once. The sample consisted of peripheral blood. These TCRs come from a woman in her forties with acute or convalescent COVID-19. Each CDR3 is given with its conserved first and last residue. Each record gives: J gene, D gene, clone size, V gene, CDR3 protein, CDR3 DNA. A D gene is named only where the DNA matches it firmly. The listing skips clone size in some rows; elsewhere it reads once, few, many or a size class.

TRBJ1-5 NA NA TRBV21-1 CASSGGQTPFSNQPQHF TGTGCCAGCAGCGGAGGGCAGACGCCTTTTAGCAATCAGCCCCAGCATTTT
TRBJ1-2 TRBD1 NA TRBV7-9 CASSLAQGAGFYGYTF TGTGCCAGCAGCTTAGCCCAGGGGGCGGGGTTCTATGGCTACACCTTC
TRBJ2-2 NA few TRBV7-9 CASSSSDPTGTNTGELFF TGTGCCAGCAGCTCTTCAGACCCTACAGGGACGAACACCGGGGAGCTGTTTTTT
TRBJ2-3 TRBD1 NA TRBV6-6 CASSKRTGPTTDTQYF TGTGCCAGCAGTAAACGGACAGGGCCCACCACAGATACGCAGTATTTT
TRBJ2-2 NA NA TRBV27 CASSLIRSAGELFF TGTGCCAGCAGTTTAATTAGGAGCGCCGGGGAGCTGTTTTTT
TRBJ1-4 NA few TRBV5-1 CASRLNEKLFF TGCGCCAGCAGGCTAAATGAAAAACTGTTTTTT
TRBJ2-5 NA NA TRBV11-1 CASSLRLDQETQYF TGTGCCAGCAGCTTACGACTAGACCAAGAGACCCAGTACTTC
TRBJ1-1 TRBD1 NA TRBV28 CASRLTGGSNTEAFF TGTGCCAGCAGGCTCACAGGGGGCTCGAACACTGAAGCTTTCTTT
TRBJ1-1 NA NA TRBV6-2/TRBV6-3 CASSPGTPEAFF TGTGCCAGCAGCCCCGGGACTCCTGAAGCTTTCTTT
TRBJ1-6 TRBD1 few TRBV19 CASSTQQGNNSPLHF TGTGCCAGTAGTACACAACAGGGGAATAATTCACCCCTCCACTTT
TRBJ2-5 TRBD1 NA TRBV5-1 CASSIGRTGGQGTQYF TGCGCCAGCAGCATTGGAAGGACAGGAGGTCAAGGGACCCAGTACTTC
TRBJ1-4 TRBD1 NA TRBV19 CASSFTGVGEKLFF TGTGCCAGTAGTTTCACAGGGGTAGGAGAAAAACTGTTTTTT
TRBJ1-2 NA NA TRBV10-3 CAISDQSWGYTF TGTGCCATCAGTGACCAAAGCTGGGGCTACACCTTC
TRBJ2-3 NA few TRBV11-2 CASSLEPGDTQYF TGTGCCAGCAGCCTTGAGCCGGGAGATACGCAGTATTTT
TRBJ2-1 NA NA TRBV25-1 CASSDAPHEEWVTNEQFF TGTGCCAGCAGTGATGCCCCTCACGAGGAATGGGTAACAAATGAGCAGTTCTTC
TRBJ1-4 NA NA TRBV5-4 CASSFNGNEKLFF TGTGCCAGCAGCTTCAACGGGAATGAAAAACTGTTTTTT
TRBJ1-1 TRBD1 few TRBV6-2/TRBV6-3 CASSPRGTGGVNTEAFF TGTGCCAGCAGCCCCAGAGGGACAGGGGGTGTCAACACTGAAGCTTTCTTT
TRBJ2-1 TRBD2 NA TRBV6-5 CASSYRWGGNNEQFF TGTGCCAGCAGTTACCGATGGGGAGGGAACAATGAGCAGTTCTTC
TRBJ1-4 TRBD1 once TRBV3-1/TRBV3-2 CASSQGTGEKLFF TGTGCCAGCAGCCAAGGGACAGGAGAAAAACTGTTTTTT
TRBJ2-2 NA NA TRBV6-4 CASTAEQNTGELFF TGTGCCAGCACCGCGGAACAGAACACCGGGGAGCTGTTTTTT
TRBJ2-7 TRBD2 NA TRBV9 CASSVAPGGGAYEQYF TGTGCCAGCAGCGTAGCTCCCGGCGGGGGGGCCTACGAGCAGTACTTC
TRBJ1-5 NA NA TRBV6-1 CASSEGVGGGNQPQHF TGTGCCAGCAGTGAAGGGGTAGGGGGTGGTAATCAGCCCCAGCATTTT
TRBJ2-2 NA NA TRBV4-1 CASSHPFRGKNTGELFF TGCGCCAGCAGCCACCCCTTCAGGGGAAAGAACACCGGGGAGCTGTTTTTT
TRBJ2-1 NA NA TRBV29-1 CSVAPRGNEQFF TGCAGCGTTGCCCCCAGAGGGAATGAGCAGTTCTTC
TRBJ2-3 TRBD1 NA TRBV6-1 CASSDAGTGILTDTQYF TGTGCCAGCAGTGACGCCGGGACAGGGATCCTCACAGATACGCAGTATTTT
TRBJ1-3 NA NA TRBV19 CASRTTGNTIYF TGTGCCAGTAGGACAACAGGAAACACCATATATTTT
TRBJ2-2 TRBD2 NA TRBV18 CASSQGLADTGELFF TGTGCCAGCTCACAAGGACTAGCGGACACCGGGGAGCTGTTTTTT
TRBJ2-5 TRBD2 few TRBV7-7 CASSPTGGIETQYF TGTGCCAGCAGCCCAACCGGGGGGATCGAGACCCAGTACTTC
TRBJ2-3 TRBD2 NA TRBV7-3 CASSETSGGAGADTQYF TGTGCCAGCAGCGAGACTAGCGGGGGAGCGGGGGCAGATACGCAGTATTTT
TRBJ2-5 TRBD1 NA TRBV5-1 CASSFHGQGTRETQYF TGCGCCAGCAGCTTCCACGGACAGGGAACCCGAGAGACCCAGTACTTC
TRBJ2-7 TRBD1 NA TRBV20-1 CSARQGYEQYF TGCAGTGCCAGACAGGGCTACGAGCAGTACTTC
TRBJ1-4 TRBD1 NA TRBV2 CASNSGQGRDEKLFF TGTGCCAGCAATTCAGGACAGGGTAGGGATGAAAAACTGTTTTTT
TRBJ1-6 TRBD1 few TRBV5-6 CASSSGDRGFASPLHF TGTGCCAGCAGCTCCGGGGACAGGGGCTTTGCTTCACCCCTCCACTTT
TRBJ2-7 NA NA TRBV3-1/TRBV3-2 CASSQDETGSIYEQYF TGTGCTAGCAGCCAAGATGAGACAGGAAGCATATACGAGCAGTACTTC
TRBJ1-1 NA few TRBV12-3/TRBV12-4 CASRQMNTEAFF TGTGCCAGCAGACAAATGAACACTGAAGCTTTCTTT
TRBJ1-2 TRBD1 NA TRBV7-9 CASSLAGGGSDYGYTF TGTGCCAGCAGCTTAGCAGGGGGCGGATCGGACTATGGCTACACCTTC
TRBJ2-5 NA once TRBV9 CASSPGGRETQYF TGTGCCAGCAGCCCCGGAGGACGGGAGACCCAGTACTTC
TRBJ1-2 TRBD1 NA TRBV28 CASSFSGGNYGYTF TGTGCCAGCAGCTTTTCAGGGGGAAACTATGGCTACACCTTC
TRBJ2-5 NA NA TRBV6-1 CASSEAEAGITSETQYF TGTGCCAGCAGTGAAGCAGAAGCAGGGATCACGAGTGAGACCCAGTACTTC
TRBJ1-6 TRBD1 NA TRBV12-3/TRBV12-4 CASRRDSNSPLHF TGTGCCAGCAGAAGGGACAGTAATTCACCCCTCCACTTT
TRBJ1-1 NA NA TRBV2 CASSEVAYTEAFF TGTGCCAGCAGTGAGGTAGCCTACACTGAAGCTTTCTTT
TRBJ1-2 NA NA TRBV7-2 CASSLKSEQVYGYTF TGTGCCAGCAGCTTAAAGTCGGAACAGGTCTATGGCTACACCTTC
TRBJ2-3 TRBD2 NA TRBV28 CASTSGGPSFTQYF TGTGCCAGCACTAGCGGGGGGCCTAGTTTCACGCAGTATTTT
TRBJ2-3 TRBD2 NA TRBV9 CASTSVELAGGPSDTQYF TGTGCCAGCACCTCCGTAGAACTAGCGGGGGGGCCTTCAGATACGCAGTATTTT
TRBJ1-3 NA few TRBV27 CASSFFVRGVSVFSGNTIYF TGTGCCAGCAGTTTTTTTGTACGGGGTGTCAGTGTCTTCTCTGGAAACACCATATATTTT
TRBJ1-2 TRBD1 NA TRBV2 CASRQGVYYGYTF TGTGCCAGCAGGCAGGGGGTTTACTATGGCTACACCTTC
TRBJ2-7 NA NA TRBV21-1 CASSVSGGPYEQYF TGTGCCAGCAGCGTTAGCGGGGGGCCCTACGAGCAGTACTTC